This entry concerns a single T cell receptor beta chain. Its antigen is unknown. The treatment here: some 20 received Ad26.COV2.S at low or high dose, single or two shots; several received placebo; per-sample allocation not given. Sampling was performed 63 days after the first vaccine or placebo injection. Donation was by an adult aged 18-55 years who was in Boston. Built on an Ad26 vector, the vaccine expressed Wuhan-strain SARS-CoV-2 spike. The table came from immunoSEQ multiplex PCR; TCRdb's copy has only in-frame clones and leaves some out. The sample carries 350,000 to 450,000 clones, 80% to 95% recorded once. The data belong to a study of Ad26.COV2.S vaccination and SARS-CoV-2 variants. The study's findings and limits: The study found higher spike-specific TCR breadth in vaccine than placebo recipients.

CDR3 length: 18 residues. Germline-derived CDR1 and CDR2 are LGHNA and YSLEER. Trimming took 1 base from V and 3 from J, leaving 21 bases between them. The source of this sequence is a person aged 18 to 65 who received the Ad26.COV2.S COVID-19 vaccine or a placebo. The source material was peripheral blood, sampled in a trial of Ad26.COV2.S vaccine versus placebo. This rearrangement joins TRBV4-3 to TRBJ2-5, with TRBD2 as a possible D gene (6 bases). The CDR3 DNA follows: TGCGCCAGCAGCCAAGGGGACCCTTGGAGGGGTGCGAAAGAGACCCAGTACTTC. This codes for CASSQGDPWRGAKETQYF.